This T cell receptor (beta chain) was documented in a study of T cells in Graves' hyperthyroidism and ophthalmopathy. The PBMCs studied were ones that came from 10 ml fresh peripheral blood. The TCR beta CDR3 regions underwent amplification using RNA transcripts as the source. An initial round of RT-PCR targeting the TCR CDR3 relied on the HTBI primer set. TCRdb reprocessed the multiplex PCR reads via MiXCR and lists one record per CDR3 protein. The repertoire has 300,000 to 400,000 distinct CDR3 sequences, about 20% of them found once; the top ten carry 45% to 55%. This CDR3 region has 12 residues. Trimming took 6 bases from V and 8 from J, leaving 10 bases between them.

The J gene is TRBJ1-4, the V gene TRBV12-3 or TRBV12-4; D is perhaps TRBD1 (5 bases). The receptor was derived from a woman aged 50 to 60 with Graves' hyperthyroidism. Sample: blood. The CDR3 DNA is TGTGCCAGCAGCTCCGAGGGGGAAAAACTGTTTTTT. Protein sequence: CASSSEGEKLFF.